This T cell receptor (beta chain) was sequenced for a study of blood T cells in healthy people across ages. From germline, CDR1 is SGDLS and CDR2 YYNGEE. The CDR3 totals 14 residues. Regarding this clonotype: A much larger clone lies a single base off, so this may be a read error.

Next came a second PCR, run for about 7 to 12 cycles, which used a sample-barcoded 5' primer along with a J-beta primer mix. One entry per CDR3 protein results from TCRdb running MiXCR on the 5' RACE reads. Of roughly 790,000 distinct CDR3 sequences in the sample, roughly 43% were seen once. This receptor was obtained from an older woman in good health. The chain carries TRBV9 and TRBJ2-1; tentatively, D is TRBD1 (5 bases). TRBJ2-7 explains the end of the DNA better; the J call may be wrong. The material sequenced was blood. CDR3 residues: CASSFRVLVSEQYF. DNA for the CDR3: TGTGCCAGCAGCTTCAGGGTGCTGGTTAGCGAGCAGTACTTC.